What follows are 10 T cell receptor beta chains derived from one specimen sequenced in a study of blood T cell repertoires in COVID-19. The method was immunoSEQ multiplex PCR; TCRdb's version includes in-frame clones alone and lacks a portion of them. The sample shows about 300,000 clones, roughly nine tenths of them seen only once. Sequences were obtained from peripheral blood. All receptors derive from a man aged 18 to 29 with active or convalescent COVID-19.

The V call is TRBV5-4, the J call TRBJ2-1; tentative D call: TRBD1 (5 bases). Germline V gene data show CDR1 as SGHNT and CDR2 as YYREEE (reference sequence). There are 14 residues in the CDR3. Trimming cost V 7 bases and J 3 bases, with 14 bases left between them. The CDR3: CASQGGNSYNEQFF. CDR3 nucleotides: TGTGCCAGCCAGGGTGGAAATAGCTACAATGAGCAGTTCTTC.

The genes are TRBV7-3 and TRBJ2-7; D is possibly TRBD1 (7 bases). The germline CDR1 and CDR2 sequences are SGHTA and FQGTGA. There are 15 residues in the CDR3. V lost 2 bases, J lost 3 bases, and 14 bases lay in between. CDR3 residues: CASSLGGTAVYEQYF. DNA of the CDR3: TGTGCCAGCAGCTTAGGAGGGACAGCTGTCTACGAGCAGTACTTC.

The chain is built from TRBV28 and TRBJ1-4; TRBD1 might be the D (6 bases). This CDR3 has 14 residues. V was trimmed by 6 bases and J by 7 bases, leaving 15 bases between them. Germline V gene sequence: CDR1 MDHEN, CDR2 SYDVKM. CDR3 sequence reads: CASSKPGVGEKLFF. The CDR3 DNA is TGTGCCAGCAGCAAACCAGGGGTTGGTGAAAAACTGTTTTTT. The full variable domain, with the rest looked up from reference TRBV28 and TRBJ1-4, is DVKVTQSSRYLVKRTGEKVFLECVQDMDHENMFWYRQDPGLGLRLIYFSYDVKMKEKGDIPEGYSVSREKKERFSLILESASTNQTSMYLCASSKPGVGEKLFFGSGTQLSVL.

The genes are TRBV11-2 and TRBJ1-1; TRBD1 agrees at 7 bases. CDR1 is SGHAT, CDR2 FQNNGV, per germline. The CDR3 runs 14 residues. With 2 bases clipped from V and 4 bases from J, the junction kept 4 bases outside the gene matches. The CDR3 loop reads CASSLTGVLTEAFF. CDR3 nucleotides: TGTGCCAGCAGCTTAACAGGGGTACTCACTGAAGCTTTCTTT.

The V call is TRBV6-1, the J call TRBJ1-4; D unresolved. Per the germline V gene, CDR1 is MNHNS and CDR2 is SASEGT. This CDR3 spans 18 amino acids. V lost 3 bases, J lost 3 bases, and 20 bases lay in between. The CDR3 loop reads CASSEFASRGSANEKLFF. CDR3 DNA: TGTGCCAGCAGTGAGTTCGCCTCTAGAGGGAGCGCTAATGAAAAACTGTTTTTT.

The chain combines TRBV7-2 with TRBJ1-3; D is uncertain. V lost 1 base to trimming and J lost 1 base, with 8 bases between them. Germline V gene sequence: CDR1 SGHTA, CDR2 FQGNSA. The CDR3 is 15 amino acids. The CDR3 DNA reads as TGTGCCAGCAGCTTAGAGACGGGTTCTGGAAACACCATATATTTT. Translation gives CASSLETGSGNTIYF.

V usage is TRBV28 and J usage is TRBJ2-7; tentatively, D is TRBD2 (5 bases). Germline V lookup: CDR1 MDHEN, CDR2 SYDVKM. Trimming removed 1 base at V and 3 bases at J, with 13 bases between. The CDR3 is 15 residues long. The CDR3 is CASSLSGVGGYEQYF. Written as DNA, the CDR3 is TGTGCCAGCAGTTTATCTGGGGTAGGAGGCTACGAGCAGTACTTC.

The chain is built from TRBV27 and TRBJ2-3, with D unresolved. Germline V gene sequence: CDR1 MNHEY, CDR2 SMNVEV (reference sequence). V was trimmed by 10 bases and J by 2 bases, leaving 16 bases between them. CDR3 size: 14 residues. This CDR3 is CATTFSQNTDTQYF. The CDR3 region has the DNA TGTGCCACCACCTTTTCGCAGAACACAGATACGCAGTATTTT.

The chain recombines TRBV14 with TRBJ1-1; D unclear. The CDR3 runs to 15 residues. Per the germline V gene, CDR1 is SGHDN and CDR2 is FVKESK. V lost 6 bases, J lost 1 base, and 15 bases lay in between. The CDR3 protein is CASRTYVGANTEAFF. Here the CDR3 DNA reads TGTGCCAGCAGAACTTATGTGGGAGCGAACACTGAAGCTTTCTTT.

This sequence joins TRBV25-1 and TRBJ1-6, with 9 bases that match TRBD1. V dropped 0 bases and J dropped 7; count of bases not matched to a gene: 4. This CDR3 has 16 residues. Germline CDR1 reads MGHDK; CDR2 reads SYGVNS. The CDR3 loop is CASSEYHRGLNSPLHF. As DNA, the CDR3 is TGTGCCAGCAGTGAATACCACAGGGGGCTCAATTCACCCCTCCACTTT.